The next 22 T cell receptor beta chains were all read from a single sample in a study of blood T cell repertoires in COVID-19 (dated by TCRdb to 2018 to 2020). Receptors were amplified or captured by the immunoSEQ multiplex PCR assay. As stored in TCRdb, this immuneACCESS dataset retains in-frame rearrangements with V and J assigned. A fraction of the clones does not appear; measured against another copy, unresolved V genes explain less than half of the discrepancy, and the remainder lacks a known reason. This sample comprises around 130,000 clones, more than 80% of them detected only once. The ten largest make up over 9% of the sample. Sequenced: peripheral blood. These receptors all come from a woman aged 60-70 years with acute or convalescent COVID-19.

The rearrangement joins TRBV24-1 to TRBJ1-5; 11 bases agree with TRBD1. V shed 5 bases, J shed 6 bases, and the junction held 5 bases outside the gene matches. The CDR3 has 15 amino acids. Per the germline V gene, CDR1 is KGHDR and CDR2 is SFDVKD. CDR3 residues: CATSAGTGGGQPQHF. The DNA for the CDR3 is TGTGCCACCAGTGCCGGGACAGGGGGTGGTCAGCCCCAGCATTTT.

This chain joins TRBV4-1 and TRBJ2-1, with 7 bases that match TRBD2. Trimming cost V 6 bases and J 2 bases; bases outside gene matches: 13. This CDR3 is 17 amino acids long. Germline CDR1 reads MGHRA; CDR2 reads YSYEKL. CDR3 sequence (DNA): TGCGCCAGCAGTCAAAGTCGGCAGGGAGGGACCTACAATGAGCAGTTCTTC. This gives the protein CASSQSRQGGTYNEQFF.

The chain joins TRBV29-1 to TRBJ2-7; 7 positions agree with TRBD1. This CDR3 region has 12 residues. CDR1 is SQVTM, CDR2 ANQGSEA, per germline. The V segment lost 5 bases and the J segment 3 bases; nucleotides outside the gene matches: 4. This CDR3 reads CSVTGTDYEQYF. The CDR3, as DNA: TGCAGCGTTACCGGGACAGACTACGAGCAGTACTTC.

The V and J genes are TRBV24-1 and TRBJ1-5, with TRBD1 as a possible D gene (5 bases). The CDR3 length is 16 residues. Trimming stripped 1 base from V and 4 bases from J, with 13 bases between. Germline CDR1 and CDR2: KGHDR and SFDVKD. DNA of the CDR3: TGTGCCACCAGTGATTTACAGGCACCTGGGAATCAGCCCCAGCATTTT. Encoded protein: CATSDLQAPGNQPQHF.

The V and J genes are TRBV6-5 and TRBJ1-2; TRBD1 might be the D (5 bases). The CDR3 contains 15 residues. CDR1 and CDR2 (germline): MNHEY, SVGAGI. Between the trimmed V and J ends, which lost 3 bases and 4 bases, there was a span of 15 bases. CDR3 residues: CASSYGHGGGYGYTF. The CDR3 nucleotides are TGTGCCAGCAGTTATGGTCATGGGGGAGGCTATGGCTACACCTTC.

The chain links TRBV27 to TRBJ1-4; D not certain. In germline, CDR1 is MNHEY, CDR2 SMNVEV (reference sequence). V dropped 0 bases and J dropped 13 bases, with 15 bases sitting between them. The CDR3 contains 14 residues. The CDR3 DNA reads TGTGCCAGCAGTTTATCAAACGATCGTACTGGACTGTTTTTT. It specifies CASSLSNDRTGLFF.

Only a few counts were recorded for this clone. The chain employs TRBV18 and TRBJ1-2, with 8 bases lining up with TRBD1. Trimming took 3 bases from V and 8 from J; bases not matched to a gene: 8. Germline lookup yields CDR1 KGHSH and CDR2 LQKENI. There are 14 residues in the CDR3. CDR3 nucleotide sequence: TGTGCCAGCTCACCTCCGGGACAGGAGGGCGGCTACACCTTC. Amino acids: CASSPPGQEGGYTF.

This clone was counted once. This sequence joins TRBV25-1 and TRBJ1-1; maybe TRBD1 (5 bases). The CDR3 has 15 amino acids. V was cut by 2 bases and J by 4 bases, with 14 bases left in between. Germline assignment: CDR1 MGHDK and CDR2 SYGVNS. The CDR3 nucleotides are TGTGCCAGCAGTGAACGGCGGGGGGGAGGCACTGAAGCTTTCTTT. It translates to CASSERRGGGTEAFF.

The chain joins TRBV4-2 to TRBJ1-3; D is unresolved. Germline CDR1 and CDR2: LGHNA and YNFKEQ. CDR3 length: 14 residues. Trimming left V 0 bases short and J 0 bases short, with 3 bases between. CDR3 protein: CASSQDLSGNTIYF. The CDR3 region has the DNA TGTGCCAGCAGCCAAGACCTCTCTGGAAACACCATATATTTT.

This sequence joins TRBV5-1 and TRBJ2-2, with D hard to call. The CDR3 sequence is 14 residues long. From germline, CDR1 is SGHRS and CDR2 YFSETQ. With 0 bases removed from V and 5 bases from J, the gap between germline ends came to 8 bases. The CDR3 DNA follows: TGCGCCAGCAGCTTGGGAGGAGTTACCGGGGAGCTGTTTTTT. This encodes CASSLGGVTGELFF.

DNA of the CDR3: TGTGCCAGCAGTCTCGGGTTCGTAGCTGGGGCCAACGTCCTGACTTTC. It codes for CASSLGFVAGANVLTF. The rearrangement joins TRBV27 to TRBJ2-6; D unresolved. The germline V gene encodes CDR1 MNHEY and CDR2 SMNVEV (reference sequence). Trimming left V 5 bases short and J 2 bases short, with 13 bases between. CDR3 size: 16 residues.

The gene calls are TRBV28 and TRBJ1-3; D possibly corresponds to TRBD1 (5 bases). Germline CDR1 is MDHEN and CDR2 is SYDVKM. There are 11 residues in the CDR3. V dropped 8 bases and J dropped 8 bases, with 10 bases sitting between them. CDR3 residues: CASRGEDTIYF. Here the CDR3 DNA reads TGTGCCAGCCGAGGGGAGGACACCATATATTTT.

The rearrangement uses TRBV29-1 and TRBJ1-1; unclear D gene. The V end was cut by 8 bases, the J end by 6 bases, with 16 bases between. Germline loops: CDR1 SQVTM, CDR2 ANQGSEA. This CDR3 comprises 12 residues. CDR3 sequence: CSHMGDEPEAFF. CDR3 sequence (DNA): TGCAGCCACATGGGCGATGAGCCTGAAGCTTTCTTT.

As concerns this clone: The junction differs from germline at one of its ends, possibly a read error. The V gene is TRBV7-9, the J gene TRBJ1-1, with unresolved D. Germline CDR1 and CDR2: SEHNR and FQNEAQ (reference sequence). CDR3 length equals 13 residues. In nucleotides, the CDR3 is TGTGCCAGCAGCGTAGCCGGGAACACTGAAGCTTTCTTT. This translates into CASSVAGNTEAFF.

This chain joins TRBV18 and TRBJ1-2, with TRBD1 matching over 8 bases. V trimming: 6 bases; J trimming: 5 bases; junction bases outside the gene matches: 5. This CDR3 contains 13 residues. Germline CDR1 and CDR2: KGHSH and LQKENI. The CDR3: CASSQDRAYGYTF. The DNA of the CDR3 is TGTGCCAGCTCCCAGGACAGGGCGTATGGCTACACCTTC.

Comments on this clone: One junction end disagrees with the germline gene, perhaps due to a read error. The gene calls are TRBV7-2 and TRBJ2-7; D is perhaps TRBD2 (6 bases). The CDR3 is 14 amino acids. CDR1 is SGHTA, CDR2 FQGNSA, per germline. The CDR3 nucleotides are TGTGCCAGCAGCCCTCGGACGGGAGCCGGGTTCCCTCACTTC. Translated: CASSPRTGAGFPHF.

The chain joins TRBV12-3 or TRBV12-4 to TRBJ1-5; D may be TRBD1 (5 bases). V lost 5 bases and J lost 11, with 16 bases in between. The CDR3 has 13 amino acids. The CDR3 reads CASSNSGVRAQHF. The DNA for the CDR3 is TGTGCCAGCAGTAACTCGGGGGTACGGGCCCAGCATTTT.

The chain combines TRBV19 with TRBJ1-1; TRBD1 is a possible D gene (5 bases). Trimming removed 5 bases from V and 4 bases from J, with 8 bases in between. This CDR3 has 12 amino acids. Germline V CDR1 and CDR2: LNHDA, SQIVND (reference sequence). For the CDR3, the DNA is TGTGCCAGTAGTGGGGGGGGCACTGAAGCTTTCTTT. This translates into CASSGGGTEAFF. The full variable domain, rest sourced from reference TRBV19 and TRBJ1-1, is DGGITQSPKYLFRKEGQNVTLSCEQNLNHDAMYWYRQDPGQGLRLIYYSQIVNDFQKGDIAEGYSVSREKKESFPLTVTSAQKNPTAFYLCASSGGGTEAFFGQGTRLTVV.

This clone was detected only a few times. The V and J genes are TRBV10-3 and TRBJ1-2; D might be TRBD1 (5 bases). The CDR3 runs 14 residues. Trimming took off 6 bases at V and 3 bases at J, with 14 bases between the two ends. CDR1 is ENHRY, CDR2 SYGVKD, per germline. The CDR3 protein is CAIRQGGADYGYTF. CDR3 nucleotide sequence: TGTGCCATCAGGCAGGGCGGGGCGGACTATGGCTACACCTTC.

This clone was recorded a few times. The chain couples TRBV12-3 or TRBV12-4 to TRBJ1-2; D may be TRBD1 (5 bases). Trimming took 5 bases from V and 5 from J, leaving 9 bases between them. CDR3 length: 12 residues. CDR3 in amino acids: CASSADTYGYTF. For the CDR3, the DNA is TGTGCCAGCAGTGCGGACACGTATGGCTACACCTTC.

This chain joins TRBV7-2 and TRBJ2-1; perhaps TRBD2 as D (6 bases). The V end lost 1 base, the J end lost 8 bases, and 12 bases lay between the germline ends. CDR1 and CDR2 (germline): SGHTA, FQGNSA. The CDR3 has 14 amino acids. The chain's CDR3 is CASSLVTTGDEQFF. CDR3 sequence (DNA): TGTGCCAGCAGCTTAGTTACGACGGGGGATGAGCAGTTCTTC.

The chain uses TRBV7-9 and TRBJ1-1; weak D call: TRBD1 (6 bases). CDR3 size: 13 residues. Germline lookup yields CDR1 SEHNR and CDR2 FQNEAQ (reference sequence). V was trimmed by 1 base and J by 7 bases, leaving 10 bases between them. CDR3 in DNA: TGTGCCAGCAGCTTAGGAGGGGGTAGTGAAGCTTTCTTT. As protein: CASSLGGGSEAFF.